These 23 T cell receptor beta chains came from one sample sequenced in a study of blood T cell repertoires in COVID-19. Assay used: immunoSEQ multiplex PCR; TCRdb lists only in-frame clones, some missing. The sample has 200,000 or so clones, 70% to 90% seen once. The specimen was PBMCs or T cells enriched from blood (not recorded which). These receptor sequences come from a woman in her forties with acute COVID-19.

The genes are TRBV5-1 and TRBJ2-2; unclear D gene. The V gene's germline CDR1 is SGHRS and CDR2 YFSETQ. The CDR3 extends over 12 amino acids. The germline V and J ends were trimmed by 5 bases and 5 bases, with 7 bases remaining between them. The CDR3 DNA reads TGCGCCAGCAGTGTCAGGACCGGGGAGCTGTTTTTT. Translation: CASSVRTGELFF.

This clone was seen only once. V usage is TRBV12-3 or TRBV12-4 and J usage is TRBJ1-4; D is unclear. V was pared by 1 base and J by 10 bases, with 7 bases between. CDR3 length equals 12 residues. The CDR3 DNA is TGTGCCAGCAGTTTAGAGGCGGGAAAACTGTTTTTT. Translated, it gives CASSLEAGKLFF.

The chain couples TRBV2 to TRBJ1-1; 10 nucleotides line up with TRBD1. V trimming: 1 base; J trimming: 7 bases; junction bases outside the gene matches: 12. The germline gives CDR1 SNHLY, CDR2 FYNNEI. This CDR3 has 17 residues. This CDR3 is CASSEGPVRQGAGEAFF. The CDR3 region has the DNA TGTGCCAGCAGTGAAGGACCCGTTAGACAGGGGGCCGGTGAAGCTTTCTTT. The full variable domain, completed using reference TRBV2 and TRBJ1-1, is EPEVTQTPSHQVTQMGQEVILRCVPISNHLYFYWYRQILGQKVEFLVSFYNNEISEKSEIFDDQFSVERPDGSNFTLKIRSTKLEDSAMYFCASSEGPVRQGAGEAFFGQGTRLTVV.

The table lists this clone with a count of one. V and J are TRBV4-1 and TRBJ2-2, with D tentatively TRBD1 (5 bases). Germline V gene data show CDR1 as MGHRA and CDR2 as YSYEKL. CDR3 length: 14 residues. Deletions cut 0 bases from V and 5 bases from J, with 7 bases between. The CDR3 here is CASSQEDTTGELFF. The CDR3 bases are TGCGCCAGCAGCCAAGAGGACACTACCGGGGAGCTGTTTTTT.

The chain links TRBV6-1 to TRBJ1-2, with no clear D. This CDR3 contains 14 residues. The V and J ends lost 2 bases and 6 bases respectively, with 13 bases between them. Germline CDR1 reads MNHNS; CDR2 reads SASEGT. The CDR3 loop is CASSELVTVHGYTF. DNA for the CDR3: TGTGCCAGCAGTGAACTGGTAACAGTCCATGGCTACACCTTC.

The chain uses TRBV5-1 and TRBJ1-3, with 9 positions matching TRBD1. CDR3 length equals 19 residues. Germline CDR1 and CDR2: SGHRS and YFSETQ. V shed 2 bases, J shed 0 bases, and the junction held 12 bases outside the gene matches. CDR3 bases: TGCGCCAGCAGCTTCCGCGAACCAGGACAGGGGAGCTCTGGAAACACCATATATTTT. It translates to CASSFREPGQGSSGNTIYF.

This chain joins TRBV3-1 (or the pseudogene TRBV3-2) and TRBJ2-5; possible D gene TRBD2, 6 bases. From germline, CDR1 is LGHDT and CDR2 YNNKEL (reference sequence). The CDR3 loop spans 15 amino acids. V lost 5 bases to trimming and J lost 1 base, with 14 bases between them. CDR3 coding DNA: TGTGCCAGCAGCTATAATACCGGGGGCCAAGAGACCCAGTACTTC. It is translated as CASSYNTGGQETQYF.

The chain is built from TRBV9 and TRBJ2-3; 12 nucleotides line up with TRBD2. The CDR3 is made up of 16 amino acids. In germline, CDR1 is SGDLS, CDR2 YYNGEE. The V gene end was trimmed by 0 bases and the J gene end by 5 bases; junction bases not matched to a gene: 4. The CDR3 DNA reads TGTGCCAGCAGCGTAGCACTAGCGGGGGGTGTAGATACGCAGTATTTT. Translation: CASSVALAGGVDTQYF.

This chain links TRBV15 with TRBJ1-3, with D hard to call. Germline CDR1 LNHNV, CDR2 YYDKDF (reference sequence). The CDR3 contains 15 residues. Trimming left V 3 bases short and J 0 bases short, with 9 bases between. CDR3 sequence (DNA): TGTGCCACCAGCAGTTCTTTAATCTCTGGAAACACCATATATTTT. Residues: CATSSSLISGNTIYF.

The chain combines TRBV11-2 with TRBJ2-3, with D unclear. Germline V gives CDR1 SGHAT, CDR2 FQNNGV. The CDR3 runs 11 residues. Deletions cut 4 bases from V and 7 bases from J, with 6 bases between. The CDR3 here is CASSSGYTQYF. The CDR3 DNA is TGTGCCAGCAGCTCGGGTTATACGCAGTATTTT. Drawing the rest from reference TRBV11-2 and TRBJ2-3, the complete variable domain is EAGVAQSPRYKIIEKRQSVAFWCNPISGHATLYWYQQILGQGPKLLIQFQNNGVVDDSQLPKDRFSAERLKGVDSTLKIQPAKLEDSAVYLCASSSGYTQYFGPGTRLTVL.

This clone has just one count. This chain connects TRBV29-1 to TRBJ1-2, with D maybe TRBD1 (5 bases). The CDR3 is 13 amino acids. Germline CDR1 and CDR2: SQVTM and ANQGSEA. Deletions cut 0 bases from V and 2 bases from J, with 7 bases between. This CDR3 is CSVEDPGNYGYTF. Here the CDR3 DNA reads TGCAGCGTTGAAGATCCAGGGAACTATGGCTACACCTTC.

This chain uses TRBV3-1 (or the pseudogene TRBV3-2) with TRBJ1-2; TRBD1 might be the D (5 bases). Trimming stripped 1 base from V and 1 base from J, with 13 bases between. There are 16 residues in the CDR3. The V gene's germline CDR1 is LGHDT and CDR2 YNNKEL (reference sequence). CDR3 bases: TGTGCCAGCAGCCAAGGGGGCGTAGGAATTAACTATGGCTACACCTTC. Protein: CASSQGGVGINYGYTF.

The chain links TRBV10-3 to TRBJ1-4; the match to TRBD1 covers 7 bases. V was clipped by 11 bases and J by 5 bases; unmatched bases: 8. Germline lookup yields CDR1 ENHRY and CDR2 SYGVKD. CDR3 size: 13 residues. CDR3 DNA sequence: TGTGCCTCCGGGACAGAGAAAAATGAAAAACTGTTTTTT. Protein product: CASGTEKNEKLFF.

The chain uses TRBV7-6 and TRBJ1-5, with D perhaps TRBD1 (6 bases). Deletions cut 5 bases from V and 4 bases from J, with 15 bases between. Germline-derived CDR1 and CDR2 are SGHVS and FNYEAQ. CDR3 size: 15 residues. CDR3 nucleotide sequence: TGTGCCAGCAGCGAATCCGGGACAAAAAATCAGCCCCAGCATTTT. Encoded protein: CASSESGTKNQPQHF.

The chain employs TRBV6-5 and TRBJ2-7; 9 bases match TRBD1. Germline trimming cut 4 bases from V and 4 bases from J; bases unmatched to any gene: 8. The CDR3 spans 15 residues. CDR1 and CDR2 from the germline V gene are MNHEY and SVGAGI. The CDR3 spells CASSSRTGASYEQYF. DNA for the CDR3: TGTGCCAGCAGTTCTCGGACAGGGGCATCGTACGAGCAGTACTTC.

This chain joins TRBV30 and TRBJ2-2; D gene ambiguous. The CDR3 loop spans 12 amino acids. Germline lookup yields CDR1 GTSNPN and CDR2 SVGIG (reference sequence). The V end lost 1 base, the J end lost 6 bases, and 6 bases lay between the germline ends. CDR3 region: CAWSESSGELFF. For the CDR3, the DNA is TGTGCCTGGAGTGAATCCTCCGGGGAGCTGTTTTTT.

This clone was found once. The chain recombines TRBV6-5 with TRBJ2-5; weak D call: TRBD2 (6 bases). Germline-derived CDR1 and CDR2 are MNHEY and SVGAGI. This CDR3 is built from 15 residues. The ends were cut back, 4 bases at V and 0 bases at J, with 12 bases in the middle. CDR3 protein: CASSWGERNQETQYF. Here the CDR3 DNA reads TGTGCCAGCAGTTGGGGGGAGCGGAACCAAGAGACCCAGTACTTC.

The chain employs TRBV2 and TRBJ2-7, with 10 bases matching TRBD1. Germline trimming cut 6 bases from V and 2 bases from J; bases unmatched to any gene: 10. This CDR3 has 16 amino acids. From germline, CDR1 is SNHLY and CDR2 FYNNEI. In DNA, the CDR3 is TGTGCCAGCAGGGGGGACAGGGGACACTTGACCTACGAGCAGTACTTC. As protein: CASRGDRGHLTYEQYF.

This clone showed up just once. The rearrangement links TRBV11-2 to TRBJ1-1; no clear D. Trimming took 5 bases from V and 8 from J, leaving 12 bases between them. The CDR3 runs to 12 residues. The germline gives CDR1 SGHAT, CDR2 FQNNGV. The CDR3: CASSTPLGEAFF. The CDR3 DNA reads TGTGCCAGCAGCACCCCCTTGGGCGAAGCTTTCTTT.

The chain couples TRBV11-2 to TRBJ1-6; 7 positions match TRBD1. The CDR3 consists of 15 residues. Germline assignment: CDR1 SGHAT and CDR2 FQNNGV. V dropped 6 bases and J dropped 9; count of bases not matched to a gene: 11. CDR3 sequence reads: CASRQWTGPTSPLHF. In DNA, the CDR3 is TGTGCCAGCAGACAATGGACAGGACCAACTTCACCCCTCCACTTT.

This clone has just a few counts. The chain links TRBV6-2 or TRBV6-3 to TRBJ2-1; 9 bases match TRBD2. This CDR3 has 14 residues. V shed 5 bases, J shed 8 bases, and the junction held 7 bases outside the gene matches. Germline V lookup: CDR1 MNHEY, CDR2 SVGEGT. The CDR3 is CASSARRGGDEQFF. As DNA, the CDR3 is TGTGCCAGCAGTGCCAGGCGGGGGGGGGATGAGCAGTTCTTC.

The J gene is TRBJ2-7, the V gene TRBV27, with D possibly matching TRBD1 (5 bases). CDR1 is MNHEY, CDR2 SMNVEV, per germline (reference sequence). The germline V and J ends were trimmed by 2 bases and 1 base, with 9 bases remaining between them. This CDR3 region has 14 residues. CDR3 sequence: CASSLPGLSYEQYF. DNA for the CDR3: TGTGCCAGCAGTTTACCAGGGCTTTCCTACGAGCAGTACTTC.

The chain links TRBV7-6 to TRBJ1-3; no reliable D call. Trimming removed 6 bases at V and 0 bases at J, with 18 bases between. This CDR3 is built from 17 residues. In germline, CDR1 is SGHVS, CDR2 FNYEAQ. CDR3 sequence reads: CASSSTNGEFSGNTIYF. The DNA for the CDR3 is TGTGCCAGCAGTTCAACAAACGGGGAGTTCTCTGGAAACACCATATATTTT. The full variable domain, completed using reference TRBV7-6 and TRBJ1-3, is GAGVSQSPRYKVTKRGQDVALRCDPISGHVSLYWYRQALGQGPEFLTYFNYEAQQDKSGLPNDRFSAERPEGSISTLTIQRTEQRDSAMYRCASSSTNGEFSGNTIYFGEGSWLTVV.